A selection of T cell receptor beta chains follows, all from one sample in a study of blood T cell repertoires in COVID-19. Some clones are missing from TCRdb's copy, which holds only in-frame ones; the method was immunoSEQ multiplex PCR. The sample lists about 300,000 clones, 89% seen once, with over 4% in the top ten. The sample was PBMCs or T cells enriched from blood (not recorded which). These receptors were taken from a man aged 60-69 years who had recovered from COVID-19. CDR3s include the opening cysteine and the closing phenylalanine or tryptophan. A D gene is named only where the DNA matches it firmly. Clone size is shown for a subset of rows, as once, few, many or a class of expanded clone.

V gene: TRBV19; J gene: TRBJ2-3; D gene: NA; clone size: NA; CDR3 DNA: TGTGCCAGTAGTATAACAGGGGCGGGGGATACGCAGTATTTT; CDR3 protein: CASSITGAGDTQYF
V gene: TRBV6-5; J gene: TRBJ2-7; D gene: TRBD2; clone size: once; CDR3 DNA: TGTGCCAGCAGTTACTCGCTGGCGGGAGGCTCCTACGAGCAGTACTTC; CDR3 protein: CASSYSLAGGSYEQYF
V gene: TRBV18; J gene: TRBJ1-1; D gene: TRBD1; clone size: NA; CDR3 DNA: TGTGCCAGCTCTAAACAGGGGGAAGGCACTGAAGCTTTCTTT; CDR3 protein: CASSKQGEGTEAFF
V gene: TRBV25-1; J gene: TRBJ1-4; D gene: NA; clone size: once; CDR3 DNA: TGTGCCAGCAGTGAATTCGGGGGGCAGTGGGAAAAACTGTTTTTT; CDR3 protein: CASSEFGGQWEKLFF
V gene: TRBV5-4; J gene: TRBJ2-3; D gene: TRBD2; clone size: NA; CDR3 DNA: TGTGCCAGCAGCCCCTGGGGTAGCGGGGGTGTCACAGATACGCAGTATTTT; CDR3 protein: CASSPWGSGGVTDTQYF
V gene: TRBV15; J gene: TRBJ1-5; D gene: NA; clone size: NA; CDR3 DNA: TGTGCCACCAGCAGGCTTGGGGAGGGCGAGCAGCCCCAGCATTTT; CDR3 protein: CATSRLGEGEQPQHF
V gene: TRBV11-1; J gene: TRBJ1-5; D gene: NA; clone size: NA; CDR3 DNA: TGTGCCAGCAGCCCAGGCGGCAATCAGCCCCAGCATTTT; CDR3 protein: CASSPGGNQPQHF
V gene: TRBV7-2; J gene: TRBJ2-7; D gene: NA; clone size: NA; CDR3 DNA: TGTGCCAGCAGCTTCCCGGGTCAGGGGATGGGCGAGCAGTACTTC; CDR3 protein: CASSFPGQGMGEQYF
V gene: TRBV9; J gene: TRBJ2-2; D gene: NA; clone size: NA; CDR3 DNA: TGTGCCAGCAGCGTCGGGACGAACACCGGGGAGCTGTTTTTT; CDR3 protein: CASSVGTNTGELFF
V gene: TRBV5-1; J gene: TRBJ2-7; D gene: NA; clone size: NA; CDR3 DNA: TGCGCCAGCAGCACAGGGGGGGTATACGAGCAGTACTTC; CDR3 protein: CASSTGGVYEQYF
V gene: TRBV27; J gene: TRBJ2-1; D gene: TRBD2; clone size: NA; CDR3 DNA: TGTGCCAGCAGGCGCGTAGCGGGAGGGCCCAACAATGAGCAGTTCTTC; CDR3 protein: CASRRVAGGPNNEQFF
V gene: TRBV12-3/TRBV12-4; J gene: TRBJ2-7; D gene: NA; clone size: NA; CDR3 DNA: TGTGCCAGCAGTAACACCGGGATAGACGAGCAGTACTTC; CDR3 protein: CASSNTGIDEQYF
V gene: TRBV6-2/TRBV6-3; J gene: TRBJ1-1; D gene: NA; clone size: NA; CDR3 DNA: TGTGCCAGCAGTTACGAAATTGACAGGATGAACACTGAAGCTTTCTTT; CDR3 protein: CASSYEIDRMNTEAFF
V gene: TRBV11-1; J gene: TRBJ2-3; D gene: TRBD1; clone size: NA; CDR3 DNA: TGTGCCCCCTATAGAGACAGGGGGCTGGCAGATACGCAGTATTTT; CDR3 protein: CAPYRDRGLADTQYF
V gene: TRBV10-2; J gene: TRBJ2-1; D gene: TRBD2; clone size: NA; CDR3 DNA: TGCGCCAGCAGTGAAGGGAACAGGAGGGGACTAGCAGTCTACAATGAGCAGTTCTTC; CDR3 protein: CASSEGNRRGLAVYNEQFF
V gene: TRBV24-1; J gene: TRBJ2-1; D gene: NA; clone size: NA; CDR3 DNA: TGTGCCACCGAGGGGACTGCCTCGTACAATGAGCAGTTCTTC; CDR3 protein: CATEGTASYNEQFF
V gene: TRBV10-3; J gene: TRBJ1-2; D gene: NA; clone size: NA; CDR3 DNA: TGTGCCATCAGTGACGCCCTAGACTATGGCTACACCTTC; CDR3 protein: CAISDALDYGYTF
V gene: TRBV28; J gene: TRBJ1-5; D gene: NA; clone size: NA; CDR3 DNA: TGTGCCAGCACCTCACCGACGGGTCAGCCCCAGCATTTT; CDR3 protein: CASTSPTGQPQHF
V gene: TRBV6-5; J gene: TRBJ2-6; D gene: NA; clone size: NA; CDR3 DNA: TGTGCCAGCAGTTACTCGGCAGGGGATGGGGCCAACGTCCTGACTTTC; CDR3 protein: CASSYSAGDGANVLTF
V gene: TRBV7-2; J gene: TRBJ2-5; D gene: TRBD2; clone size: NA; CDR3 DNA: TGTGCCAGCAGCAAGGCTAGCGGGAAAGAGACCCAGTACTTC; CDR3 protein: CASSKASGKETQYF
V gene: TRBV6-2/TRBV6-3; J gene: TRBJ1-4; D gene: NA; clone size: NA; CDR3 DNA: TGTGCCAGCAGTTACCCAATATGGGAGGGGGAAAAACTGTTTTTT; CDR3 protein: CASSYPIWEGEKLFF
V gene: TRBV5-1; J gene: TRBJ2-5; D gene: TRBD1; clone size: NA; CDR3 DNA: TGCGCCAGCAGCTTGGGGGACAGGGACCAAGAGACCCAGTACTTC; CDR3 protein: CASSLGDRDQETQYF
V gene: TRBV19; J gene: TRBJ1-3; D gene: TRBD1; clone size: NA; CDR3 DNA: TGTGCCTCGGACAGGGTAGATGGAAACACCATATATTTT; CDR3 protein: CASDRVDGNTIYF
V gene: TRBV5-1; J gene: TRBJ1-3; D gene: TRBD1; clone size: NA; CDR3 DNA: TGCGCCAGCAGCCCCACAGGGGTCTCTGGAAACACCATATATTTT; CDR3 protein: CASSPTGVSGNTIYF
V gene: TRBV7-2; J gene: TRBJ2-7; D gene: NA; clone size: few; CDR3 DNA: TGTGCCAGCAGCCATTGGACTACCGACTCCTACGAGCAGTACTTC; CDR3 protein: CASSHWTTDSYEQYF
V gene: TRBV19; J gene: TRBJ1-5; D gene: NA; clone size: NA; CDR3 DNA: TGTGCCAGTAGTATAGCCCGGGGGAGGGGAACGTTTCAGCCCCAGCATTTT; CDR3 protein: CASSIARGRGTFQPQHF
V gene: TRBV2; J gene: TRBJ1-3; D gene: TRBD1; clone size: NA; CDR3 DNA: TGTGCCAGCACCCGGGCGGGACAGGGAAACACCATATATTTT; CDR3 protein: CASTRAGQGNTIYF
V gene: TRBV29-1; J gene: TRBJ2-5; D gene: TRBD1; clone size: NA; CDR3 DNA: TGCAGCCTTCGGACAGGGTCGGAAGAGACCCAGTACTTC; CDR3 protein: CSLRTGSEETQYF
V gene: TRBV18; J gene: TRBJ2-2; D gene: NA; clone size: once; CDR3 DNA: TGTGCCAGCTCACCATCTCGAGCGAACACCGGGGAGCTGTTTTTT; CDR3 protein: CASSPSRANTGELFF
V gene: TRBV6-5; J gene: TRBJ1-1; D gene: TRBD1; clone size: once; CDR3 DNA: TGTGCCAGCAGTTTACAGGGGTCGGTAACTGAAGCTTTCTTT; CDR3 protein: CASSLQGSVTEAFF
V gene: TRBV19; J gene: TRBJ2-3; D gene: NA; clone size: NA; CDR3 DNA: TGTGCCAGTAAAAGGGGGAGCGCAGATACGCAGTATTTT; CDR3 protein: CASKRGSADTQYF
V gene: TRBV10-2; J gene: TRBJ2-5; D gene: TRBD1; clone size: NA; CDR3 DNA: TGCGCCAGCAGCCGACAGGGAAAGGTCGAGACCCAGTACTTC; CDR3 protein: CASSRQGKVETQYF
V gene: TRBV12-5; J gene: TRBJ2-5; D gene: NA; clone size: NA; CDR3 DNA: TGTGCTAGTGGTCCCTCAGGGGCCTCAGGGGAGACCCAGTACTTC; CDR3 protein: CASGPSGASGETQYF
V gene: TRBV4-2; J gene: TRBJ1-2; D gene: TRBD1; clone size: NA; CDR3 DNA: TGTGCCAGCAGCCAAGACGGGACAGGGGTCTATGGCTACACCTTC; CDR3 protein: CASSQDGTGVYGYTF
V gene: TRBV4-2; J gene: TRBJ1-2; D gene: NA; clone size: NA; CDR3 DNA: TGTGCCAGCAGCCAAGATCCCGCGGGTAACAACTATGGCTACACCTTC; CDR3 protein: CASSQDPAGNNYGYTF
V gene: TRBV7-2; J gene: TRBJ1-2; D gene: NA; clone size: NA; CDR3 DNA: TGTGCCAGCAGCTTAGACGGGGATTATGGCTACACCTTC; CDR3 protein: CASSLDGDYGYTF
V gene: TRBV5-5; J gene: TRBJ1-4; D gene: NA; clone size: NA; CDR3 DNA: TGTGCCAGCAGCTTGCCGCCTCAGGGGAAAGGAGAAAAACTGTTTTTT; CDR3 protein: CASSLPPQGKGEKLFF
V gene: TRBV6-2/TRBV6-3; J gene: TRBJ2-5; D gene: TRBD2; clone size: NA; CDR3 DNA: TGTGCCAGCAGTCAAGGGCTAGCGGGAGGTTACCAAGAGACCCAGTACTTC; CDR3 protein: CASSQGLAGGYQETQYF
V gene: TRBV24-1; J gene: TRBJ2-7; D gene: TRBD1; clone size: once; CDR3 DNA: TGTGCCACCAGTGATCAGGGGGCCTACTCCGAGCAGTACTTC; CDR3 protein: CATSDQGAYSEQYF
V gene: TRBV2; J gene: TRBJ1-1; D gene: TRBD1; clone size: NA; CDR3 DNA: TGTGCCAGCAGTGGCACAGGGGGGGGTTTGGGCACTGAAGCTTTCTTT; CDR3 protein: CASSGTGGGLGTEAFF
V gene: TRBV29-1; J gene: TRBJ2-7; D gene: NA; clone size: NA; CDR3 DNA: TGCAGCGTTGGATTAGGGGGGGTCTACGAGCAGTACTTC; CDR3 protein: CSVGLGGVYEQYF
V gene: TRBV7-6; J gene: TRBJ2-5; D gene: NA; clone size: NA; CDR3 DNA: TGTGCCAGCAGCTTAGGGCACTTGGGAGGGACCCAGTACTTC; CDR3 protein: CASSLGHLGGTQYF
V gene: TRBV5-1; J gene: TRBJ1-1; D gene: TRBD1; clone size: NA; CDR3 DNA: TGCGCCAGCAGCTTGGAAGGGACAGGGGGTTATCGGACTGAAGCTTTCTTT; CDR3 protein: CASSLEGTGGYRTEAFF
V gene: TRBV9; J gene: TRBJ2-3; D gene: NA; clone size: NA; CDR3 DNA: TGTGCCAGCAGCCTCCAGACATCGACCCAACCGAGGTATTTT; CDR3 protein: CASSLQTSTQPRYF
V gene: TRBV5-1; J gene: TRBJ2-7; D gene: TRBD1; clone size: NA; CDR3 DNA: TGCGCCAGCAGCTTAATCCCGCAGGGGGTAAGCCACGAGCAGTACTTC; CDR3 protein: CASSLIPQGVSHEQYF
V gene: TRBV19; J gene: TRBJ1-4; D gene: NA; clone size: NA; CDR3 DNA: TGTGCCAGTAGTGGCGGGTGGTCGGCACCAACTAATGAAAAACTGTTTTTT; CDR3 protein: CASSGGWSAPTNEKLFF
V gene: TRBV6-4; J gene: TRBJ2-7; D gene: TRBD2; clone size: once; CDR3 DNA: TGTGCCAGCAGAGTAGCGGGAGGTTATCGAGACGAGCAGTACTTC; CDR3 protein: CASRVAGGYRDEQYF